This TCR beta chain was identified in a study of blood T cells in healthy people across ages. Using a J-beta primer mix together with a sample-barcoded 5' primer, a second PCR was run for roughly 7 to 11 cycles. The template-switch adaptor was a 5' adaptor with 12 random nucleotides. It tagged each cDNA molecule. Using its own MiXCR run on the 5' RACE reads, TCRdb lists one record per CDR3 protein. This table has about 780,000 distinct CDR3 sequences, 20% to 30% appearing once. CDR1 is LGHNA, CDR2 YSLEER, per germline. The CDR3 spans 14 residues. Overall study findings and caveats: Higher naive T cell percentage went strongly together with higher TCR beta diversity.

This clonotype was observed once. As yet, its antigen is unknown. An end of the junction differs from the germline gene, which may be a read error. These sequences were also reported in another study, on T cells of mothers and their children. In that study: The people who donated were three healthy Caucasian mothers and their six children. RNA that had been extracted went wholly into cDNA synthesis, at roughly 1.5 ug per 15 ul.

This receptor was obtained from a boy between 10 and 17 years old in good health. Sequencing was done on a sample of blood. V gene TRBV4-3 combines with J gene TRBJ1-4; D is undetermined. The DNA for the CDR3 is TGCGCCAGTAGCCAAGACTACAGTAATGAAAAACTGTTTTTT. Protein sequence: CASSQDYSNEKLFF.